This TCR beta chain was found in a study of identical twins. Study outcomes and limitations: In cord blood, abundant beta clonotypes had fewer insertions; memory showed no trend. Zero-insertion findings could be partly confounded by invariant cells (MAIT and iNKT cells).

Template switching introduced a universal primer site, and the cDNA bore unique molecular identifiers. TCRdb recomputed calls from the 5' RACE reads with MiXCR, one row per CDR3 protein. Of 690,000 or so distinct CDR3 sequences detected, around 8.3% appear once; the ten largest clones hold approximately 0.89%. Among all donors, each was a healthy Caucasian. Deletions cut 9 bases from V and 4 bases from J, with 15 bases between. The germline gives CDR1 MNHNS, CDR2 SASEGT. The CDR3 has 13 amino acids. For this clonotype: What it recognizes is unknown.

These data also formed part of another study, on yellow fever vaccine responses in identical twins.

The chain carries TRBV6-1 and TRBJ1-1, with D uncertain. The receptor was derived from a young woman in good health. The material sequenced was PBMCs. The CDR3: CASGAGSGTEAFF. CDR3 bases: TGTGCCAGTGGCGCGGGAAGTGGCACTGAAGCTTTCTTT.